This passage covers 31 T cell receptor beta chains from one sample sequenced in a study of blood T cell repertoires in COVID-19. Some clones are missing from TCRdb's copy, which holds only in-frame ones; the method was immunoSEQ multiplex PCR. There are 250,000 to 350,000 clones in the sample; around 82% occur only once, and approximately 15% lies in the top ten. Material for sequencing was peripheral blood. The receptors here all came from a person aged 70 to 85 with COVID-19, enrolled during active disease.

V and J are TRBV4-1 and TRBJ1-2; no definite D call. CDR1 MGHRA and CDR2 YSYEKL come from the germline V gene. The ends were cut back, 0 bases at V and 5 bases at J, with 16 bases in the middle. The CDR3 extends over 16 amino acids. The chain's CDR3 is CASSQESLKFPYGYTF. The CDR3 DNA follows: TGCGCCAGCAGCCAAGAGTCACTAAAATTTCCATATGGCTACACCTTC.

The chain uses TRBV7-2 and TRBJ1-5; D gene uncertain. CDR3 length: 17 residues. The germline gives CDR1 SGHTA, CDR2 FQGNSA. V shed 1 base and J shed 6 bases, with 19 bases lying between them. The CDR3 nucleotides are TGTGCCAGCAGCTTAGTGCCTCCGGGTTTAGCCTCTCAGCCCCAGCATTTT. Encoded protein: CASSLVPPGLASQPQHF.

The V call is TRBV5-1, the J call TRBJ1-2; perhaps TRBD1 as D (6 bases). The V gene's germline CDR1 is SGHRS and CDR2 YFSETQ. CDR3 length: 14 amino acids. Trimming left V 5 bases short and J 2 bases short, with 13 bases between. The CDR3 loop is CASSSTTGNYGYTF. The CDR3 coding sequence is TGCGCCAGCAGTTCGACCACAGGGAACTATGGCTACACCTTC.

This chain connects TRBV19 to TRBJ2-1; D is perhaps TRBD2 (5 bases). V lost 8 bases to trimming and J lost 10 bases, with 18 bases between them. From germline, CDR1 is LNHDA and CDR2 SQIVND (reference sequence). The CDR3 has 13 residues. CDR3 region: CASRSAGGLEQFF. CDR3 bases: TGTGCCAGTCGGTCGGCTGGCGGGCTCGAGCAGTTCTTC.

The rearrangement uses TRBV20-1 and TRBJ2-3; TRBD2 matches at 9 bases. CDR3 size: 11 residues. CDR1 DFQATT and CDR2 SNEGSKA come from the germline V gene (reference sequence). Trimming at V came to 8 bases and at J to 14 bases, leaving 11 bases not matched to a gene. In nucleotides, the CDR3 is TGCAGTACTCTAATAGCGGGAGCGATGTATTTT. Its protein product is CSTLIAGAMYF.

This clone was observed a few times. The rearrangement joins TRBV19 to TRBJ1-5, with a weak D call TRBD1 (5 bases). The length of the CDR3 is 17 residues. Germline CDR1 LNHDA, CDR2 SQIVND (reference sequence). The V end was cut by 5 bases, the J end by 0 bases, with 17 bases between. The CDR3 nucleotides read TGTGCCAGTAGTTTCCGCCGGGGGGGTTATAGCAATCAGCCCCAGCATTTT. It yields the protein CASSFRRGGYSNQPQHF.

This clone was picked up many times. The chain has TRBV5-1 and TRBJ2-2; 11 nucleotides align to TRBD2. The V segment lost 0 bases and the J segment 6 bases; nucleotides outside the gene matches: 13. The CDR3 spans 19 residues. Germline V gene data show CDR1 as SGHRS and CDR2 as YFSETQ. The CDR3 is CASSLGGTSGHGGAGELFF. For the CDR3, the DNA is TGCGCCAGCAGCTTGGGTGGGACTAGCGGCCATGGAGGGGCCGGGGAGCTGTTTTTT.

The V call is TRBV19, the J call TRBJ2-1; TRBD2 matches 7 bases. CDR1 and CDR2 from the germline V gene are LNHDA and SQIVND (reference sequence). CDR3 length: 14 amino acids. V lost 6 bases to trimming and J lost 8 bases; unmatched junction nucleotides: 10. The CDR3: CASRRGGRDYEQFF. CDR3 nucleotides: TGTGCCAGTAGAAGGGGCGGGAGAGACTATGAGCAGTTCTTC.

V usage is TRBV10-3 and J usage is TRBJ2-1; 10 bases are a match to TRBD2. Germline V gene sequence: CDR1 ENHRY, CDR2 SYGVKD. V shed 11 bases and J 6 bases; nucleotides not matched to a gene: 10. This CDR3 is 14 amino acids long. This chain's CDR3 is CAVRRASGGNEQFF. As DNA, the CDR3 is TGTGCCGTCCGCCGGGCTAGCGGGGGCAATGAGCAGTTCTTC.

The chain employs TRBV29-1 and TRBJ1-2, with 9 nucleotides matching TRBD1. The V gene's germline CDR1 is SQVTM and CDR2 ANQGSEA. The V and J ends lost 7 bases and 7 bases, in that order; junction bases with no gene match: 7. The CDR3 is made up of 12 amino acids. The CDR3 sequence: CSALQGAGGYTF. The CDR3 DNA reads as TGCAGCGCGCTACAGGGGGCGGGTGGCTACACCTTC.

This clone turned up a few times. The chain recombines TRBV4-3 with TRBJ2-2, with D uncertain. The V gene's germline CDR1 is LGHNA and CDR2 YSLEER. The CDR3 is 12 amino acids. Between the trimmed V and J ends, which lost 4 bases and 3 bases, there was a span of 3 bases. Written as DNA, the CDR3 is TGCGCCAGCAGCCCAGACACCGGGGAGCTGTTTTTT. This sequence encodes CASSPDTGELFF.

The gene calls are TRBV19 and TRBJ1-1; 11 bases agree with TRBD1. The CDR3 spans 16 residues. Germline V lookup: CDR1 LNHDA, CDR2 SQIVND (reference sequence). V trimming: 4 bases; J trimming: 8 bases; junction bases outside the gene matches: 12. CDR3 nucleotide sequence: TGTGCCAGTAGTACCCCAACGGACAGGGGGCGAAAAGAAGCTTTCTTT. Protein sequence: CASSTPTDRGRKEAFF.

CDR3: CASSLLAGRNEQFF. The CDR3 DNA follows: TGTGCCAGCAGTTTACTAGCGGGGCGTAATGAGCAGTTCTTC. V gene TRBV2 combines with J gene TRBJ2-1, with 10 nucleotides matching TRBD2. The ends lost 5 bases at V and 7 bases at J; junction bases unmatched: 5. CDR3 size: 14 residues. Germline V gene data show CDR1 as SNHLY and CDR2 as FYNNEI.

This clone was recorded only once. CDR3: CASRYRVANTGELFF. CDR3 nucleotide sequence: TGTGCCAGCAGGTACAGGGTTGCGAACACCGGGGAGCTGTTTTTT. V is TRBV7-2 and J is TRBJ2-2; TRBD1 is a possible D gene (6 bases). Germline loops: CDR1 SGHTA, CDR2 FQGNSA. The CDR3 consists of 15 residues. With 6 bases removed from V and 0 bases from J, the gap between germline ends came to 11 bases.

This chain links TRBV6-5 with TRBJ1-5, with unresolved D. V lost 0 bases and J 7 bases, leaving 7 bases between the germline ends. The CDR3 sequence is 13 residues long. Per germline, CDR1 MNHEY and CDR2 SVGAGI. CDR3 sequence reads: CASSYSGEQPQHF. As DNA, the CDR3 is TGTGCCAGCAGTTACTCGGGCGAACAGCCCCAGCATTTT.

The chain has TRBV7-8 and TRBJ2-1, with D perhaps TRBD2 (6 bases). Trimming left V 7 bases short and J 9 bases short, with 10 bases between. CDR1 SGHVS and CDR2 FQNEAQ come from the germline V gene. This CDR3 is built from 11 residues. CDR3 DNA: TGTGCCAGCAAGTTCGGGGGTGAGCAGTTCTTC. Translated, it gives CASKFGGEQFF.

The genes are TRBV5-5 and TRBJ2-5; D is perhaps TRBD2 (6 bases). The V gene's germline CDR1 is SGHKS and CDR2 YYEKEE (reference sequence). Trimming took 5 bases from V and 0 from J, leaving 11 bases between them. The CDR3 consists of 14 residues. CDR3 bases: TGTGCCAGCAGGTCGGGACTCAACCAAGAGACCCAGTACTTC. This sequence encodes CASRSGLNQETQYF. The whole variable domain, remainder taken from reference TRBV5-5 and TRBJ2-5, is DAGVTQSPTHLIKTRGQQVTLRCSPISGHKSVSWYQQVLGQGPQFIFQYYEKEERGRGNFPDRFSARQFPNYSSELNVNALLLGDSALYLCASRSGLNQETQYFGPGTRLLVL.

This clone was seen a handful of times. This chain joins TRBV9 and TRBJ1-3; D ambiguous. CDR1 and CDR2 (germline): SGDLS, YYNGEE. This CDR3 is built from 17 residues. V lost 0 bases and J lost 1, with 14 bases in between. In DNA form, the CDR3 reads TGTGCCAGCAGCGTAGGTCCATCCTACTCTTCTGGAAACACCATATATTTT. Amino acids: CASSVGPSYSSGNTIYF.

The chain employs TRBV11-1 and TRBJ2-7; 9 nucleotides line up with TRBD1. The V gene's germline CDR1 is SGHAT and CDR2 FQDESV (reference sequence). After removal of 2 bases from V and 6 bases from J, the junction contained 8 bases not matched to a gene. The CDR3 loop spans 15 amino acids. The CDR3 bases are TGTGCCAGCAGCTTACCCGGACAGGGGACCGCCGAGCAGTACTTC. Translating gives CASSLPGQGTAEQYF.

The rearrangement links TRBV6-1 to TRBJ1-6, with a weak D call TRBD1 (6 bases). The CDR3 is made up of 15 amino acids. Germline lookup yields CDR1 MNHNS and CDR2 SASEGT. V lost 5 bases to trimming and J lost 1 base, with 9 bases between them. Written as DNA, the CDR3 is TGTGCCAGCAGTCAAGGACAGTCCTATAATTCACCCCTCCACTTT. Translated: CASSQGQSYNSPLHF.

The V and J genes are TRBV2 and TRBJ2-2; 8 positions match TRBD2. J gave up 4 bases and V 6 bases, and 7 bases lay outside the gene matches. The CDR3 spans 15 residues. Germline CDR1 SNHLY, CDR2 FYNNEI. The CDR3 region is CASRIREGTTGELFF. The CDR3, as DNA: TGTGCCAGCAGGATACGGGAGGGCACCACCGGGGAGCTGTTTTTT.

This chain uses TRBV15 with TRBJ2-4; the match to TRBD2 covers 11 bases. The CDR3 runs 17 residues. V shed 1 base and J 4 bases; nucleotides not matched to a gene: 6. Germline-derived CDR1 and CDR2 are LNHNV and YYDKDF (reference sequence). CDR3 in amino acids: CATSRGGLADVKNIQYF. As DNA, the CDR3 is TGTGCCACCAGCAGAGGGGGACTAGCGGATGTAAAAAACATTCAGTACTTC. The full variable domain, rest sourced from reference TRBV15 and TRBJ2-4, is DAMVIQNPRYQVTQFGKPVTLSCSQTLNHNVMYWYQQKSSQAPKLLFHYYDKDFNNEADTPDNFQSRRPNTSFCFLDIRSPGLGDTAMYLCATSRGGLADVKNIQYFGAGTRLSVL.

The rearrangement joins TRBV4-1 to TRBJ2-1, with TRBD2 as a possible D gene (7 bases). V was shortened by 1 base and J by 12 bases, with 28 bases between the two germline ends. CDR1 is MGHRA and CDR2 is YSYEKL in the germline V gene. The CDR3 is 18 amino acids. Here the CDR3 reads CASSQGPGAGAHPQAQFF. CDR3 coding DNA: TGCGCCAGCAGCCAAGGCCCCGGGGCGGGGGCCCACCCCCAGGCGCAGTTCTTC.

The CDR3 sequence is CASRYRAGNTIYF. CDR3 nucleotides: TGTGCCAGCCGCTACCGGGCTGGAAACACCATATATTTT. The V call is TRBV27, the J call TRBJ1-3; D unclear. Germline CDR1 MNHEY, CDR2 SMNVEV (reference sequence). The CDR3 is made up of 13 amino acids. The V gene lost 8 bases and the J gene lost 2 bases, with 10 bases spanning the gap.

The chain combines TRBV6-2 or TRBV6-3 with TRBJ1-4, with TRBD1 matching over 7 bases. V dropped 5 bases and J dropped 5; count of bases not matched to a gene: 2. The CDR3 is 13 amino acids. Germline V CDR1 and CDR2: MNHEY, SVGEGT. CDR3 DNA sequence: TGTGCCAGCAGTGCCAGGGGGAATGAAAAACTGTTTTTT. Encoded protein: CASSARGNEKLFF.

This CDR3 reads CACRDRDRGYEQYF. CDR3 sequence (DNA): TGTGCCTGCCGAGACCGGGACAGGGGCTACGAGCAGTACTTC. This rearrangement joins TRBV30 to TRBJ2-7, with 10 bases fitting TRBD1. The junction had 8 bases not matched to a gene; V was cut back by 6 bases and J by 3 bases. This CDR3 region has 14 residues. CDR1 is GTSNPN, CDR2 SVGIG, per germline (reference sequence).

This sequence joins TRBV27 and TRBJ2-7; a possible D gene is TRBD2 (5 bases). Germline CDR1 and CDR2: MNHEY and SMNVEV (reference sequence). V dropped 11 bases and J dropped 1 base, with 15 bases sitting between them. CDR3 length: 13 residues. CDR3 sequence reads: CAGSGGFSYEQYF. The DNA for the CDR3 is TGTGCCGGTTCGGGCGGGTTTTCCTACGAGCAGTACTTC.

In its sample, this clone was seen once. The rearrangement links TRBV7-3 to TRBJ2-7; D call uncertain. This CDR3 has 15 residues. Trimming removed 1 base at V and 3 bases at J, with 13 bases between. Per the germline V gene, CDR1 is SGHTA and CDR2 is FQGTGA. As DNA, the CDR3 is TGTGCCAGCAGCTTAATGGAGTACCTTGGCTACGAGCAGTACTTC. It is translated as CASSLMEYLGYEQYF.

The rearrangement links TRBV6-5 to TRBJ1-1, with 7 nucleotides matching TRBD1. Germline assignment: CDR1 MNHEY and CDR2 SVGAGI. The V gene end was trimmed by 5 bases and the J gene end by 1 base; junction bases not matched to a gene: 7. The CDR3 sequence is 15 residues long. The CDR3, as DNA: TGTGCCAGCAGTAGACAGGGACTGCCGAACACTGAAGCTTTCTTT. This codes for CASSRQGLPNTEAFF.

The rearrangement uses TRBV7-8 and TRBJ1-2; D may be TRBD1 (6 bases). Trimming took 4 bases from V and 0 from J, leaving 12 bases between them. Germline CDR1 and CDR2: SGHVS and FQNEAQ. This CDR3 has 15 residues. The CDR3 region has the DNA TGTGCCAGCAGCTCACAGGGCCGAGCTAACTATGGCTACACCTTC. Encoded protein: CASSSQGRANYGYTF.

Remarks on this clone: One end of the junction varies from germline; a read error may be responsible. The rearrangement links TRBV30 to TRBJ1-1; D ambiguous. The CDR3 has 15 residues. From germline, CDR1 is GTSNPN and CDR2 SVGIG (reference sequence). The CDR3 nucleotides read TGTGTCTGGGCCAGGAGCCGTCCCCCGGGAACTGAAGCTTTCTTT. Its protein is CVWARSRPPGTEAFF.